The 16 T cell receptor beta chains below come from one sample, sequenced in a study of blood T cell repertoires in COVID-19. Libraries were prepared by immunoSEQ multiplex PCR; TCRdb keeps only in-frame clonotypes and omits some of them. Of about 140,000 clones listed, just under 90% were seen once; the top ten hold about 4.3%. The sequencing input was peripheral blood. All receptors derive from a middle-aged woman with acute or convalescent COVID-19.

This chain connects TRBV2 to TRBJ1-1, with D possibly being TRBD1 (6 bases). The CDR3 contains 14 residues. CDR1 SNHLY and CDR2 FYNNEI come from the germline V gene. The V end lost 6 bases, the J end lost 6 bases, and 17 bases lay between the germline ends. The CDR3 nucleotides are TGTGCCAGCAGATCACAGGGTTATCCCCCTGAAGCTTTCTTT. Translation: CASRSQGYPPEAFF.

The CDR3 sequence: CATSRDRRLYNSPLHF. The CDR3 nucleotides read TGTGCCACCAGCCGGGACAGGAGACTCTATAATTCACCCCTCCACTTT. The chain uses TRBV15 and TRBJ1-6; TRBD1 agrees at 8 bases. Germline CDR1 reads LNHNV; CDR2 reads YYDKDF (reference sequence). This CDR3 is 16 amino acids long. Trimming at V came to 5 bases and at J to 3 bases, leaving 6 bases not matched to a gene.

In this sample, this clone turned up once. The chain employs TRBV6-2 or TRBV6-3 and TRBJ1-5; D is unclear. There are 12 residues in the CDR3. The V end lost 4 bases, the J end lost 6 bases, and 7 bases lay between the germline ends. The V gene's germline CDR1 is MNHEY and CDR2 SVGEGT. The CDR3 sequence: CASSLSLQPQHF. The DNA of the CDR3 is TGTGCCAGCAGTTTATCACTTCAGCCCCAGCATTTT.

The chain is built from TRBV30 and TRBJ1-3, with 8 positions matching TRBD1. Germline V gene lookup returns CDR1 GTSNPN and CDR2 SVGIG (reference sequence). The CDR3 covers 16 residues. The ends lost 3 bases at V and 5 bases at J; junction bases unmatched: 12. DNA for the CDR3: TGTGCCTGGAGGGCATACAGGGGGAATGACAGAAACACCATATATTTT. Translating gives CAWRAYRGNDRNTIYF.

Notes on this clone: Other DNA sequences in the sample encode the same CDR3. The V and J genes are TRBV19 and TRBJ2-3, with 9 bases lining up with TRBD2. The CDR3 runs 15 residues. J was trimmed by 2 bases and V by 5 bases; bases with no gene match: 5. CDR1 and CDR2 (germline): LNHDA, SQIVND (reference sequence). The CDR3 reads CASSGVAGATDTQYF. For the CDR3, the DNA is TGTGCCAGTAGTGGGGTAGCGGGGGCCACAGATACGCAGTATTTT.

This rearrangement joins TRBV5-4 to TRBJ1-1, with D perhaps matching TRBD1 (6 bases). Germline CDR1 and CDR2: SGHNT and YYREEE (reference sequence). The CDR3 contains 14 residues. Deletions cut 4 bases from V and 5 bases from J, with 15 bases between. The CDR3 here is CASSPGHLGTEAFF. The CDR3 coding sequence is TGTGCCAGCAGCCCGGGACACCTGGGAACTGAAGCTTTCTTT.

This chain connects TRBV2 to TRBJ1-6; the match to TRBD1 covers 8 bases. The CDR3 loop spans 16 amino acids. The V gene end was trimmed by 4 bases and the J gene end by 3 bases; junction bases not matched to a gene: 5. Germline CDR1 is SNHLY and CDR2 is FYNNEI. CDR3 in amino acids: CASSGNRGGYNSPLHF. DNA for the CDR3: TGTGCCAGCAGTGGTAACAGGGGGGGCTATAATTCACCCCTCCACTTT.

This clone has just a few counts. The rearrangement uses TRBV4-3 and TRBJ1-6; D not certain. The V end lost 0 bases, the J end lost 9 bases, and 12 bases lay between the germline ends. The germline CDR1 and CDR2 sequences are LGHNA and YSLEER. This CDR3 is 15 amino acids long. CDR3 sequence (DNA): TGCGCCAGCAGCCAAGATCCCACGCCGGGTTCACCCCTCCACTTT. Its translation: CASSQDPTPGSPLHF.

The chain is built from TRBV24-1 and TRBJ2-7; 8 bases agree with TRBD1. V lost 8 bases, J lost 0 bases, and 8 bases stayed unmatched. Germline V gives CDR1 KGHDR, CDR2 SFDVKD. The CDR3 is 15 residues long. Here the CDR3 DNA reads TGTGCCACCAAACTCCAGGACAGGGACTCCTACGAGCAGTACTTC. Protein product: CATKLQDRDSYEQYF.

The chain carries TRBV6-1 and TRBJ1-2, with D unclear. CDR1 MNHNS and CDR2 SASEGT come from the germline V gene. The CDR3 has 13 residues. Trimming shortened V by 1 base and J by 7 bases, and 10 bases separated the two germline ends. CDR3 region: CASSEEIFGGYTF. CDR3 DNA sequence: TGTGCCAGCAGTGAAGAAATTTTCGGTGGCTACACCTTC.

The chain carries TRBV18 and TRBJ2-1, with 7 bases matching TRBD2. The CDR3 contains 18 residues. J was trimmed by 1 base and V by 3 bases; bases with no gene match: 12. Germline assignment: CDR1 KGHSH and CDR2 LQKENI. The CDR3: CASSPPLGGVRSYNEQFF. DNA for the CDR3: TGTGCCAGCTCACCGCCTTTGGGAGGGGTGAGGTCCTACAATGAGCAGTTCTTC.

A remark on this clone: Other DNA sequences in the sample encode the same CDR3. The chain employs TRBV18 and TRBJ1-5, with 7 bases matching TRBD1. V lost 3 bases, J lost 4 bases, and 0 bases stayed unmatched. CDR1 is KGHSH, CDR2 LQKENI, per germline. The CDR3 is 13 amino acids. CDR3 region: CASSPTGNQPQHF. The CDR3 nucleotides read TGTGCCAGCTCACCGACAGGGAATCAGCCCCAGCATTTT.

The chain is built from TRBV11-2 and TRBJ2-3; the D is unclear. The length of the CDR3 is 12 residues. Per germline, CDR1 SGHAT and CDR2 FQNNGV. V shed 5 bases and J shed 5 bases, with 8 bases lying between them. CDR3 nucleotide sequence: TGTGCCAGCAGCCCCACGCGAGATACGCAGTATTTT. Amino acids: CASSPTRDTQYF.

The chain is built from TRBV15 and TRBJ1-1, with D unclear. Germline assignment: CDR1 LNHNV and CDR2 YYDKDF (reference sequence). With 6 bases removed from V and 1 base from J, the gap between germline ends came to 18 bases. The CDR3 covers 16 residues. The CDR3 region is CATRRANSVGNTEAFF. For the CDR3, the DNA is TGTGCCACCAGGAGGGCAAATAGTGTGGGGAACACTGAAGCTTTCTTT. Supplemented by reference TRBV15 and TRBJ1-1, the full variable domain reads DAMVIQNPRYQVTQFGKPVTLSCSQTLNHNVMYWYQQKSSQAPKLLFHYYDKDFNNEADTPDNFQSRRPNTSFCFLDIRSPGLGDTAMYLCATRRANSVGNTEAFFGQGTRLTVV.

A word on this clone: The identical CDR3 is also encoded by other nucleotide sequences in the sample. The chain couples TRBV27 to TRBJ1-1; D gene ambiguous. The V gene lost 5 bases and the J gene lost 1 base, with 11 bases spanning the gap. The CDR3 spans 14 residues. Per germline, CDR1 MNHEY and CDR2 SMNVEV (reference sequence). CDR3 sequence: CASSPGLRNTEAFF. Written as DNA, the CDR3 is TGTGCCAGCAGTCCTGGACTGCGGAACACTGAAGCTTTCTTT.

The chain carries TRBV25-1 and TRBJ2-7; the match to TRBD1 covers 7 bases. V dropped 1 base and J dropped 3; count of bases not matched to a gene: 6. CDR3 length: 15 residues. Germline CDR1 is MGHDK and CDR2 is SYGVNS. The CDR3 region has the DNA TGTGCCAGCAGTGAATTAAGACAGGGCCACTACGAGCAGTACTTC. The encoded protein is CASSELRQGHYEQYF.